This passage covers 4 T cell receptor beta chains from one sample sequenced in a study of blood T cell repertoires in COVID-19. This table comes from immunoSEQ multiplex PCR, and its TCRdb copy is limited to in-frame clones, with some not included. The table includes 150,000 to 200,000 clones, over 75% detected once. Source material: peripheral blood. The receptors originated from a man aged 55 to 70 with active or convalescent COVID-19.

The sample holds a few counts of this clone. This chain joins TRBV28 and TRBJ1-4, with a tentative D call TRBD1 (6 bases). Trimming took 4 bases from V and 3 from J, leaving 24 bases between them. Germline-derived CDR1 and CDR2 are MDHEN and SYDVKM. This CDR3 is built from 19 residues. The CDR3 DNA reads as TGTGCCAGCAGTTCCCCCGGGGCAGGGGATCTGGCGGCTAATGAAAAACTGTTTTTT. Residues: CASSSPGAGDLAANEKLFF.

This clone was recorded only once. The rearrangement links TRBV24-1 to TRBJ2-3, with D maybe TRBD1 (7 bases). V lost 7 bases and J lost 0, with 13 bases in between. The CDR3 is made up of 15 amino acids. The germline gives CDR1 KGHDR, CDR2 SFDVKD. The CDR3 bases are TGTGCCACCAGCTGGGGGGACAGTAGCACAGATACGCAGTATTTT. Amino acids: CATSWGDSSTDTQYF.

This clone has more than one count but fewer than ten. This chain joins TRBV19 and TRBJ2-7; a possible D gene is TRBD2 (6 bases). The germline V gene encodes CDR1 LNHDA and CDR2 SQIVND (reference sequence). The CDR3 runs 10 residues. V lost 8 bases and J lost 9, with 11 bases in between. CDR3 DNA: TGTGCCAGTGGAGCCGGGGGGCAGTACTTC. Translating gives CASGAGGQYF.

This sequence joins TRBV5-5 and TRBJ1-1; D is undetermined. Germline assignment: CDR1 SGHKS and CDR2 YYEKEE (reference sequence). V was shortened by 3 bases and J by 1 base, with 7 bases between the two germline ends. CDR3 length equals 13 residues. This chain's CDR3 is CASSSNRNTEAFF. The DNA of the CDR3 is TGTGCCAGCAGCTCGAACAGGAACACTGAAGCTTTCTTT.